This T cell receptor beta chain derives from a study of cytomegalovirus exposure and HLA in healthy donors. This CDR3 contains 12 residues. Trimming took 2 bases from V and 5 from J, leaving 6 bases between them. Per the germline V gene, CDR1 is MDHEN and CDR2 is SYDVKM. Researchers ran the PCR with 60 Vbeta and 13 Jbeta primers. Sequenced by immunoSEQ multiplex PCR; TCRdb stores in-frame clones only, minus some. The sample includes 200,000 to 250,000 clones, 70% seen only once; the top ten take 2.6%. This chain connects TRBV28 to TRBJ1-1; D gene ambiguous. The TCR originated in a man aged 35 to 55 in good health and CMV-seropositive. The sequenced material came from PBMCs. CDR3 DNA sequence: TGTGCCAGCAGTTTAGTAGATACTGAAGCTTTCTTT. Protein sequence: CASSLVDTEAFF.